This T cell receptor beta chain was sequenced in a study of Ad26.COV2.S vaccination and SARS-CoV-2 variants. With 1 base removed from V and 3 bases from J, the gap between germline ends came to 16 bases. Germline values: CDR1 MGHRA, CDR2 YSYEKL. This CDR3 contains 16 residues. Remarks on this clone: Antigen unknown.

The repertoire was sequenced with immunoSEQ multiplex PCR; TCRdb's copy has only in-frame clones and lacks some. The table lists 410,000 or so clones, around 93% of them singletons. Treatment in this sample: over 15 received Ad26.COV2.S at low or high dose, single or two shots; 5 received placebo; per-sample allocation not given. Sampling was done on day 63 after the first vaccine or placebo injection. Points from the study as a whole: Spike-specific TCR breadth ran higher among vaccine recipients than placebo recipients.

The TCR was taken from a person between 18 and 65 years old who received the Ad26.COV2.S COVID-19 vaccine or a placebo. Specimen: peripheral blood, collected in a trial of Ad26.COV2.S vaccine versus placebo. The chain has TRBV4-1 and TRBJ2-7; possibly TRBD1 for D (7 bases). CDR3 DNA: TGCGCCAGCAGCCAAGCCCCAGGGGGGCGAATCTACGAGCAGTACTTC. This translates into CASSQAPGGRIYEQYF.